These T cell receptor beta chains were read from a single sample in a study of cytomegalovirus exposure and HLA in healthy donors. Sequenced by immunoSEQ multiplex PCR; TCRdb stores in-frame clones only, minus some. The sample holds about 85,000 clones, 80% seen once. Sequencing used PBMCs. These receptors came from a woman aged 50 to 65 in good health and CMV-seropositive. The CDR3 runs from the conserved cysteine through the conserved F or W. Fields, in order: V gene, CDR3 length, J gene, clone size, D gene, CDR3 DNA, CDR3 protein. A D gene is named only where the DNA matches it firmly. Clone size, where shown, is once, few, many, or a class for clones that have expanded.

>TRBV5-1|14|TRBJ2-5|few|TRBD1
TGCGCCAGCAGCTTGGTCGGGACAGAAGAGACCCAGTACTTC
CASSLVGTEETQYF
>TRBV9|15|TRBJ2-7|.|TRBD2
TGTGCCAGCAGCGTAGCTGCGCGGGGGGCGTTTGAGCAGTACTTC
CASSVAARGAFEQYF
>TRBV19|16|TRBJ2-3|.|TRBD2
TGTGCCAGTAGTATCGGGACTAGCGGGAGAACAGATACGCAGTATTTT
CASSIGTSGRTDTQYF
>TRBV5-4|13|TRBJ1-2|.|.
TGTGCCAGCAGCTTAACAAAAAACTATGGCTACACCTTC
CASSLTKNYGYTF
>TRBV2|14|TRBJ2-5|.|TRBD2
TGTGCCAGCAGTGTCGGGAGGAGTGGAGAGACCCAGTACTTC
CASSVGRSGETQYF
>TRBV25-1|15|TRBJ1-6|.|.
TGTGCCAGCAGTGAATATGGGGGGATGAATTCACCCCTCCACTTT
CASSEYGGMNSPLHF
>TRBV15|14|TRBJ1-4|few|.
TGTGCCACCAGCAGAGCGAGAGGCAGTGAAAAACTGTTTTTT
CATSRARGSEKLFF
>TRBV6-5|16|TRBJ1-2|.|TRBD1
TGTGCCAGCAGTTCCTCGACAGGGGGTGCGCACTATGGCTACACCTTC
CASSSSTGGAHYGYTF
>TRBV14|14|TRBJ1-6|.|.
TGTGCCAGCAGCCAAGCAGGGGCCAATTCACCCCTCCACTTT
CASSQAGANSPLHF
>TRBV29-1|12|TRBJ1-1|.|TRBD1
TGCAGCGTCGACAGGGGAGTCACTGAAGCTTTCTTT
CSVDRGVTEAFF
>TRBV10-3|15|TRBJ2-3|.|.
TGTGCCATCAGTGATTCCAGGGATGGCACAGATACGCAGTATTTT
CAISDSRDGTDTQYF
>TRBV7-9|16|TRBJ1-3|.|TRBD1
TGTTCCAGCAGCTTAGGGACAGGGGACTCTGGAAACACCATATATTTT
CSSSLGTGDSGNTIYF
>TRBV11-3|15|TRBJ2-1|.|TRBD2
TGTGCCAGCAGCTTAGGCGGGAGCTCCTACAATGAGCAGTTCTTC
CASSLGGSSYNEQFF
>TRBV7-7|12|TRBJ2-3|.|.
TGTGCTAGCAGCTTAGGCGCAGATACGCAGTATTTT
CASSLGADTQYF
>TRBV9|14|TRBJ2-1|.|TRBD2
TGTGCCAGCAGCGTGACTAGCACGGGCCATGAGCAGTTCTTC
CASSVTSTGHEQFF
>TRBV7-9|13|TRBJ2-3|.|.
TGTTCCAGCAGCACGCGGCCCGAGGGTACGCAGTATTTT
CSSSTRPEGTQYF
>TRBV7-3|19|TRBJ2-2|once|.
TGTGCCAGCAGCTCCTACCCGGGACACCCAGCAGAAAACACCGGGGAGCTGTTTTTT
CASSSYPGHPAENTGELFF
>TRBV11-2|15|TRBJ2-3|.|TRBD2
TGTGCCAGCAGCTGGGGCGGGGGGTCCACAGATACGCAGTATTTT
CASSWGGGSTDTQYF
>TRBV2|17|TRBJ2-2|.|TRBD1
TGTGCCAGCAGTGAACTCTTGACAGGGGGCGCGAGTGGGGAGCTGTTTTTT
CASSELLTGGASGELFF
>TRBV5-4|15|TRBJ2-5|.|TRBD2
TGTGCCAGCAGCCGGACTAGCGGGAGTTTGGAGACCCAGTACTTC
CASSRTSGSLETQYF
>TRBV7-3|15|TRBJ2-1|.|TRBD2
TGTGCCAGCAGCTTAATGGGCGGGAGTAGCGATGAGCAGTTCTTC
CASSLMGGSSDEQFF
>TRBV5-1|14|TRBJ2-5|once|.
TGCGCCAGCAGCACCGGGGGGCCCGAAGAGACCCAGTACTTC
CASSTGGPEETQYF
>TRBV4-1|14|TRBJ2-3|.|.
TGCGCCAGCAGCCAAGTCGGATCCCGCGGTACGCAGTATTTT
CASSQVGSRGTQYF